This is a list of T cell receptor beta chains from one sample in a study of beta chain features in type 1 diabetes. Sequenced by immunoSEQ multiplex PCR; TCRdb stores in-frame clones only, minus some. The table shows 250,000 to 350,000 clones, with around 15% occurring only once. Sequenced material: central memory CD4+ T cells from blood. The receptor set was obtained from a man between 25 and 39 years old in good health. The CDR3 runs from the conserved cysteine through the conserved F or W. Each record gives: clone size, D gene, J gene, V gene, CDR3 protein, CDR3 DNA. The D gene is left open where the match is weak. Some rows mark clone size as missing; the rest say once, few, many or name a class of expanded clone.

-	-	TRBJ1-5	TRBV7-2	CASSLAGGSNQPQHF	TGTGCCAGCAGCTTAGCGGGAGGGAGCAATCAGCCCCAGCATTTT
-	-	TRBJ2-3	TRBV6-5	CASSYSGLARTDTQYF	TGTGCCAGCAGTTACTCAGGGCTAGCCCGCACAGATACGCAGTATTTT
once	TRBD2	TRBJ2-2	TRBV10-3	CAAGTSGTRMGTGELFF	TGTGCCGCCGGGACTAGCGGGACCCGAATGGGCACCGGGGAGCTGTTTTTT
-	-	TRBJ2-1	TRBV6-5	CASSYVYHSQFF	TGTGCCAGCAGTTACGTCTATCACTCGCAGTTCTTC
-	TRBD2	TRBJ2-7	TRBV18	CASSPPYPPTSPEAYEQYF	TGTGCCAGCTCACCACCCTACCCCCCGACTAGCCCTGAAGCCTACGAGCAGTACTTC
few	-	TRBJ1-2	TRBV21-1	CASSKAGRVYGYTF	TGTGCCAGCAGCAAAGCGGGCAGGGTCTATGGCTACACCTTC
-	-	TRBJ2-5	TRBV7-2	CASSSTSTGRETQYF	TGTGCCAGCAGCTCAACCTCCACAGGGAGGGAGACCCAGTACTTC
few	-	TRBJ2-2	TRBV2	CASSERGGANTGELFF	TGTGCCAGCAGTGAAAGGGGCGGAGCGAACACCGGGGAGCTGTTTTTT
few	-	TRBJ2-1	TRBV7-2	CASSLTNNEQFF	TGTGCCAGCAGCTTAACCAACAATGAGCAGTTCTTC
-	TRBD1	TRBJ2-5	TRBV19	CASRGTDGETQYF	TGTGCCAGTAGAGGGACAGATGGGGAGACCCAGTACTTC
-	TRBD1	TRBJ2-7	TRBV28	CASRVGQGVTYEQYF	TGTGCCAGCAGGGTGGGACAGGGGGTCACCTACGAGCAGTACTTC
few	TRBD2	TRBJ2-5	TRBV18	CASSPGLGQETQYF	TGTGCCAGCTCCCCGGGACTAGGGCAAGAGACCCAGTACTTC
-	TRBD2	TRBJ2-2	TRBV7-2	CASSNGGLVSNTGELFF	TGTGCCAGCAGCAACGGCGGACTAGTTTCTAACACCGGGGAGCTGTTTTTT
-	-	TRBJ2-3	TRBV5-1	CASSSGGTNPTDTQYF	TGCGCCAGCAGCTCCGGAGGGACAAATCCCACAGATACGCAGTATTTT
-	TRBD1	TRBJ1-5	TRBV7-8	CASSPDTGGFQPQHF	TGTGCCAGCAGCCCGGATACAGGGGGGTTCCAGCCCCAGCATTTT
-	-	TRBJ2-3	TRBV5-4	CASSLYRNTDTQYF	TGTGCCAGCAGCTTATACAGAAACACAGATACGCAGTATTTT
-	TRBD1	TRBJ2-1	TRBV2	CASSPGQGAYNEQFF	TGTGCCAGCAGCCCGGGACAGGGGGCCTACAATGAGCAGTTCTTC
-	-	TRBJ2-2	TRBV7-9	CASSLPGQNTGELFF	TGTGCCAGCAGCCTCCCGGGACAGAACACCGGGGAGCTGTTTTTT
-	-	TRBJ2-3	TRBV9	CASSAPLRQPTDTQYF	TGTGCCAGCAGCGCCCCCCTTAGGCAACCCACAGATACGCAGTATTTT
-	-	TRBJ1-6	TRBV5-1	CASSSQHNSPLHF	TGCGCCAGCAGCTCTCAGCATAATTCACCCCTCCACTTT
few	-	TRBJ2-1	TRBV7-2	CASSRTSQAFNEQFF	TGTGCCAGCAGCCGCACGAGTCAGGCTTTCAATGAGCAGTTCTTC
few	TRBD1	TRBJ1-2	TRBV19	CASSSDRVDGYTF	TGTGCCAGTAGCTCGGACAGGGTTGATGGCTACACCTTC
few	-	TRBJ2-4	TRBV2	CASLGTAKNIQYF	TGTGCCAGCCTAGGGACGGCCAAAAACATTCAGTACTTC
few	TRBD2	TRBJ2-3	TRBV5-1	CASSREGLAGASDTQYF	TGCGCCAGCAGCCGGGAGGGGCTAGCGGGAGCTTCAGATACGCAGTATTTT
few	TRBD1	TRBJ1-6	TRBV19	CASSKEQGFVSPLHF	TGTGCCAGTAGTAAGGAACAGGGGTTTGTTTCACCCCTCCACTTT
few	-	TRBJ1-5	TRBV6-5	CASSYRGNQPQHF	TGTGCCAGCAGTTACAGGGGCAATCAGCCCCAGCATTTT
-	TRBD2	TRBJ2-1	TRBV4-3	CASSPIAGSEQFF	TGCGCCAGCAGCCCCATAGCGGGGAGTGAGCAGTTCTTC
few	-	TRBJ1-1	TRBV18	CASSPLAGSPEAFF	TGTGCCAGCTCACCACTCGCGGGGTCCCCTGAAGCTTTCTTT
-	TRBD2	TRBJ2-1	TRBV7-2	CASSLFRLAGNNEQFF	TGTGCCAGCAGCTTATTTAGGCTAGCGGGTAACAATGAGCAGTTCTTC
-	TRBD1	TRBJ1-2	TRBV6-6	CASSWDRGYGYTF	TGTGCCAGCAGTTGGGACAGGGGCTATGGCTACACCTTC
many	-	TRBJ2-7	TRBV19	CASSPSEHGGKAQYF	TGTGCCAGTAGTCCTTCCGAGCACGGGGGCAAGGCGCAGTACTTC
few	-	TRBJ1-5	TRBV6-6	CASSLRQGGQPQHF	TGTGCCAGCAGTTTGAGGCAGGGTGGTCAGCCCCAGCATTTT
-	TRBD2	TRBJ2-6	TRBV4-1	CASSPLWGTSGAGANVLTF	TGCGCCAGCAGCCCACTTTGGGGGACTAGCGGGGCTGGGGCCAACGTCCTGACTTTC
few	-	TRBJ2-3	TRBV7-2	CASSLSRSDTQYF	TGTGCCAGCAGCTTATCCCGCTCAGATACGCAGTATTTT
few	-	TRBJ1-1	TRBV14	CASSRFGADEAFF	TGTGCCAGCAGCCGTTTTGGTGCGGATGAAGCTTTCTTT
-	TRBD1	TRBJ1-5	TRBV25-1	CASSGTGASPQHF	TGTGCCAGCAGTGGTACAGGGGCATCGCCCCAGCATTTT
-	TRBD1	TRBJ1-2	TRBV6-5	CASSYSRTGADYGYTF	TGTGCCAGCAGTTACTCCAGGACAGGGGCAGACTATGGCTACACCTTC